This TCR beta chain was documented in a study of long-term antiretroviral therapy in people with HIV. Study results and caveats: Whereas controls had wider CDR3 length ranges, HIV repertoires had narrower ones.

Before DNA extraction, roughly 0.95-10 million cryopreserved PBMC were held in the samples. The immunoSEQ assay was v3.0, run at survey level. Libraries were prepared by immunoSEQ multiplex PCR; TCRdb keeps only in-frame clonotypes and omits some of them. In the table there are 20,000 to 25,000 clones, 82% of which are singletons. About this clone itself: Antigen: not known.

Germline CDR1 is ENHRY and CDR2 is SYGVKD. V shed 2 bases and J 0 bases; nucleotides not matched to a gene: 5. This CDR3 comprises 16 residues. The V gene is TRBV10-3, the J gene TRBJ2-3; 7 bases are a match to TRBD2. The specimen comprised unsorted PBMCs, sampled 2.4 to 2.5 years after starting antiretroviral therapy. The clonotype originates from a man aged 35-49 years with HIV. Here the CDR3 DNA reads TGTGCCATCAGTGAGGAAGATAGCGGGAGCACAGATACGCAGTATTTT. This codes for CAISEEDSGSTDTQYF.